What follows are 3 T cell receptor beta chains derived from one specimen sequenced in a study of blood T cell repertoires in COVID-19. Profiling relied on immunoSEQ multiplex PCR, and the TCRdb table lists in-frame clones only, not all of them. The sample lists approximately 170,000 clones; around four fifths were seen once. Material for sequencing was peripheral blood. These receptor sequences come from a woman between 65 and 79 years old with COVID-19, enrolled during active disease.

This clone was detected once. V gene TRBV28 combines with J gene TRBJ1-2, with D uncertain. Trimming removed 5 bases at V and 2 bases at J, with 12 bases between. The CDR3 runs to 14 residues. Germline CDR1 MDHEN, CDR2 SYDVKM. The CDR3 DNA reads TGTGCCAGCAGTGGGCCAGGTTCAAACTATGGCTACACCTTC. This codes for CASSGPGSNYGYTF.

The chain couples TRBV30 to TRBJ1-6, with a tentative D call TRBD1 (6 bases). Trimming took off 6 bases at V and 1 base at J, with 16 bases between the two ends. In germline, CDR1 is GTSNPN, CDR2 SVGIG (reference sequence). The CDR3 contains 16 residues. CDR3 sequence reads: CACNSQGTSYNSPLHF. CDR3 nucleotide sequence: TGTGCCTGCAACTCACAGGGAACGTCCTATAATTCACCCCTCCACTTT.

The CDR3 DNA reads as TGTGCCAGTGAAGAGGGAGGTGGGGCAGATACGCAGTATTTT. Its protein product is CASEEGGGADTQYF. This chain uses TRBV2 with TRBJ2-3, with D perhaps TRBD2 (6 bases). Per germline, CDR1 SNHLY and CDR2 FYNNEI. There are 14 residues in the CDR3. The V end was cut by 9 bases, the J end by 4 bases, with 17 bases between.